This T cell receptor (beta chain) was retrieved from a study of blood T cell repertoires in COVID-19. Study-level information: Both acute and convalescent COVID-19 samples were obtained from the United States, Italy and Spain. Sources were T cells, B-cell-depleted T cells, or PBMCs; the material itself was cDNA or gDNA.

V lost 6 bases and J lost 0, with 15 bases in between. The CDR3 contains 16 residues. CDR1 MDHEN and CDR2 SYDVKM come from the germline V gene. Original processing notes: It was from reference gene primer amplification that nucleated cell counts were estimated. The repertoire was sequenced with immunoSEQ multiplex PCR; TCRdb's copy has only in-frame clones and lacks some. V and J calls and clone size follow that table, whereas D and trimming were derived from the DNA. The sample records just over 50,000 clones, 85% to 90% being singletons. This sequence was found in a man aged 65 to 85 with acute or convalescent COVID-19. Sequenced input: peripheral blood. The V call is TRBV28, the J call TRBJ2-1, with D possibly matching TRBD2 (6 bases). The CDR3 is CASSRDRAGSYNEQFF. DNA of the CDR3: TGTGCCAGCAGCCGTGACCGAGCGGGCTCCTACAATGAGCAGTTCTTC. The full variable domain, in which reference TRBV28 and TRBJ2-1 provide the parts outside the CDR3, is DVKVTQSSRYLVKRTGEKVFLECVQDMDHENMFWYRQDPGLGLRLIYFSYDVKMKEKGDIPEGYSVSREKKERFSLILESASTNQTSMYLCASSRDRAGSYNEQFFGPGTRLTVL.